The 32 T cell receptor beta chains in this list originate from one sample, sequenced in a study of identical twins. TCRdb called the 5' RACE reads again in MiXCR, with one record for every CDR3 protein. The table includes about 520,000 distinct CDR3 sequences, around 20% detected once. The sample was also linked to a second study, of T cells expressing NK-cell markers.

The sample comprised CD4+ T cells sorted from blood. Source of these receptors: a woman under 30 in good health.

This clonotype turned up a few times. The V call is TRBV6-2 or TRBV6-3, the J call TRBJ2-6; weak D call: TRBD2 (7 bases). Germline V gene sequence: CDR1 MNHEY, CDR2 SVGEGT. The V gene lost 4 bases and the J gene lost 0 bases, with 22 bases spanning the gap. The CDR3 loop spans 20 amino acids. The DNA for the CDR3 is TGTGCCAGCAGTTGGGGGGGTAGGGCAGGGGTACGCTCTGGGGCCAACGTCCTGACTTTC. Its protein product is CASSWGGRAGVRSGANVLTF.

There are many counts of this clonotype. V usage is TRBV5-5 and J usage is TRBJ1-1; D is unclear. From germline, CDR1 is SGHKS and CDR2 YYEKEE (reference sequence). V was shortened by 2 bases and J by 1 base, with 6 bases between the two germline ends. CDR3 size: 13 residues. This chain's CDR3 is CASSFSGNTEAFF. CDR3 sequence (DNA): TGTGCCAGCAGCTTCTCAGGGAACACTGAAGCTTTCTTT.

This rearrangement joins TRBV24-1 to TRBJ2-2; D is perhaps TRBD1 (5 bases). Germline CDR1 reads KGHDR; CDR2 reads SFDVKD. The CDR3 is 15 amino acids. V was clipped by 3 bases and J by 5 bases, with 12 bases between them. CDR3 protein: CATSDGQGMTGELFF. As DNA, the CDR3 is TGTGCCACCAGTGATGGTCAGGGTATGACCGGGGAGCTGTTTTTT.

This sequence joins TRBV20-1 and TRBJ2-1, with a possible D match to TRBD1 (5 bases). The CDR3 length is 13 residues. Trimming left V 7 bases short and J 0 bases short, with 10 bases between. CDR1 and CDR2 (germline): DFQATT, SNEGSKA (reference sequence). CDR3 coding DNA: TGCAGTGTGGGGCAGACCTCCTACAATGAGCAGTTCTTC. Protein: CSVGQTSYNEQFF.

This clonotype was observed at least ten times. V is TRBV6-5 and J is TRBJ2-5; D remains unclear. The ends were cut back, 0 bases at V and 6 bases at J, with 2 bases in the middle. The CDR3 spans 11 residues. Germline loops: CDR1 MNHEY, CDR2 SVGAGI. As DNA, the CDR3 is TGTGCCAGCAGTTACTCCCAGACCCAGTACTTC. Amino acid sequence: CASSYSQTQYF.

V gene TRBV6-1 combines with J gene TRBJ2-7; no firm D call. The CDR3 totals 14 residues. Germline V gene data show CDR1 as MNHNS and CDR2 as SASEGT. Between the trimmed V and J ends, which lost 5 bases and 2 bases, there was a span of 13 bases. The CDR3 region has the DNA TGTGCCAGCAGTAGGACCGAGCTAGCCTACGAGCAGTACTTC. It is translated as CASSRTELAYEQYF.

The V gene is TRBV20-1, the J gene TRBJ2-3, with TRBD2 matching 11 bases. The germline CDR1 and CDR2 sequences are DFQATT and SNEGSKA (reference sequence). This CDR3 is built from 14 residues. V lost 6 bases to trimming and J lost 5 bases; unmatched junction nucleotides: 7. CDR3 sequence (DNA): TGCAGTGCGAGACTAGCGGGGATAGGAGATACGCAGTATTTT. Its translation is CSARLAGIGDTQYF.

This clonotype has at least ten counts. V and J are TRBV20-1 and TRBJ2-3; 9 bases align to TRBD2. Germline CDR1 DFQATT, CDR2 SNEGSKA (reference sequence). The CDR3 is made up of 14 amino acids. V lost 6 bases to trimming and J lost 7 bases; unmatched junction nucleotides: 11. CDR3 sequence: CSARRREGSNTQYF. CDR3 coding DNA: TGCAGTGCCCGACGGCGGGAGGGCTCGAATACGCAGTATTTT.

The V and J genes are TRBV10-1 and TRBJ2-7; TRBD2 matches at 7 bases. With 5 bases clipped from V and 4 bases from J, the junction kept 8 bases outside the gene matches. The CDR3 sequence is 14 residues long. The germline V gene has CDR1 WNHNN and CDR2 SYGVQD (reference sequence). CDR3 region: CASSSAGPPYEQYF. In DNA, the CDR3 is TGCGCCAGCAGTTCAGCGGGACCCCCTTACGAGCAGTACTTC.

This clonotype was observed a single time. The chain uses TRBV7-2 and TRBJ2-2; 8 bases line up with TRBD1. This CDR3 is built from 15 residues. V was pared by 5 bases and J by 2 bases, with 4 bases of the junction left unmatched. CDR1 and CDR2 from the germline V gene are SGHTA and FQGNSA. Written as DNA, the CDR3 is TGTGCCAGCAGCACAGGGGGGACAAACACCGGGGAGCTGTTTTTT. It is translated as CASSTGGTNTGELFF.

The chain links TRBV6-1 to TRBJ2-7; 7 bases align to TRBD2. From germline, CDR1 is MNHNS and CDR2 SASEGT. The V and J ends lost 7 bases and 0 bases, in that order; junction bases with no gene match: 9. CDR3 length: 15 amino acids. Here the CDR3 reads CASTTLAESSYEQYF. CDR3 sequence (DNA): TGTGCCAGCACTACCCTAGCGGAAAGCTCCTACGAGCAGTACTTC.

This chain connects TRBV20-1 to TRBJ2-2; D unclear. The CDR3 runs 15 residues. CDR1 and CDR2 from the germline V gene are DFQATT and SNEGSKA (reference sequence). Trimming took off 6 bases at V and 1 base at J, with 15 bases between the two ends. CDR3 DNA: TGCAGTGCCGCAGCCTTGACCAAGAACACCGGGGAGCTGTTTTTT. Its protein is CSAAALTKNTGELFF.

This clonotype has just a few counts. V and J are TRBV6-2 or TRBV6-3 and TRBJ2-3; D call uncertain. Germline CDR1 is MNHEY and CDR2 is SVGEGT. Trimming stripped 0 bases from V and 7 bases from J, with 5 bases between. The CDR3 consists of 12 residues. CDR3 amino acids: CASSYSANTQYF. In DNA form, the CDR3 reads TGTGCCAGCAGTTACTCTGCTAATACGCAGTATTTT.

This clonotype was counted a few times. The rearrangement joins TRBV5-1 to TRBJ2-2; TRBD2 agrees at 8 bases. V shed 3 bases and J 2 bases; nucleotides not matched to a gene: 6. CDR3 length: 16 residues. The V gene's germline CDR1 is SGHRS and CDR2 YFSETQ. The CDR3 DNA sequence: TGCGCCAGCAGCTCGGGCGGACTAGCAAACACCGGGGAGCTGTTTTTT. It encodes CASSSGGLANTGELFF.

This clonotype has only a few counts. The rearrangement joins TRBV7-2 to TRBJ2-7, with 7 nucleotides matching TRBD2. Germline V gene lookup returns CDR1 SGHTA and CDR2 FQGNSA. Trimming removed 7 bases from V and 2 bases from J; junction bases left unmatched: 8. The CDR3 spans 14 residues. The CDR3 reads CASTLGGSAYEQYF. The CDR3 bases are TGTGCCAGCACCCTGGGGGGGAGCGCCTACGAGCAGTACTTC.

V is TRBV6-1 and J is TRBJ2-1, with TRBD2 identical over 7 bases. Germline values: CDR1 MNHNS, CDR2 SASEGT. Trimming cost V 6 bases and J 0 bases; bases outside gene matches: 2. The length of the CDR3 is 14 residues. The CDR3 bases are TGTGCCAGCAGAGGGACTAACTCCTACAATGAGCAGTTCTTC. This sequence encodes CASRGTNSYNEQFF.

The chain has TRBV20-1 and TRBJ2-1; D possibly uses TRBD1 or TRBD2 (5 bases each). Germline loops: CDR1 DFQATT, CDR2 SNEGSKA (reference sequence). The V and J ends lost 6 bases and 8 bases respectively, with 23 bases between them. The CDR3 is 15 amino acids. The chain's CDR3 is CSAERPGRRFHEQFF. The CDR3 DNA follows: TGCAGTGCCGAACGCCCGGGACGGCGATTCCATGAGCAGTTCTTC.

This clonotype has a handful of counts. The chain recombines TRBV27 with TRBJ2-7; no firm D call. Germline assignment: CDR1 MNHEY and CDR2 SMNVEV (reference sequence). Trimming removed 3 bases from V and 0 bases from J, with 9 bases in between. This CDR3 spans 14 amino acids. The chain's CDR3 is CASSFISSSYEQYF. CDR3 sequence (DNA): TGTGCCAGCAGTTTTATCAGTAGCTCCTACGAGCAGTACTTC.

The table lists this clonotype with a few counts. The V call is TRBV20-1, the J call TRBJ2-1; 8 nucleotides align to TRBD2. Germline CDR1 is DFQATT and CDR2 is SNEGSKA (reference sequence). The CDR3 extends over 16 amino acids. J lost 1 base, V lost 0 bases, and 5 bases had no gene match. The CDR3 region is CSARDSTGGSYNEQFF. The CDR3 bases are TGCAGTGCTAGAGATTCTACGGGGGGGTCCTACAATGAGCAGTTCTTC.

This clonotype was recorded a few times. The V gene is TRBV20-1, the J gene TRBJ1-1; D uncertain. V gave up 2 bases and J gave up 3 bases, with 7 bases separating them. The CDR3 extends over 12 amino acids. CDR1 and CDR2 (germline): DFQATT, SNEGSKA (reference sequence). This CDR3 is CSARRWDTEAFF. The CDR3 DNA reads as TGCAGTGCTAGACGGTGGGACACTGAAGCTTTCTTT.

This clonotype was counted ten times or more. The chain links TRBV12-3 or TRBV12-4 to TRBJ2-1, with 13 bases identical to TRBD2. The junction had 8 bases not matched to a gene; V was cut back by 5 bases and J by 10 bases. The CDR3 extends over 15 amino acids. The CDR3 DNA sequence: TGTGCCAGCAGTCCCACCGGACTAGCGGGAGTCGAGCAGTTCTTC. It yields the protein CASSPTGLAGVEQFF.

This sequence joins TRBV7-9 and TRBJ2-3, with a weak D call TRBD2 (5 bases). V shed 5 bases and J shed 2 bases, with 11 bases lying between them. The length of the CDR3 is 14 residues. Germline V gene sequence: CDR1 SEHNR, CDR2 FQNEAQ (reference sequence). CDR3 loop: CASSPHGDTDTQYF. Written as DNA, the CDR3 is TGTGCCAGCAGCCCTCACGGGGACACAGATACGCAGTATTTT.

The chain uses TRBV10-3 and TRBJ1-1; the D is unclear. This CDR3 is 14 amino acids long. Trimming cost V 7 bases and J 0 bases, with 12 bases left between them. From germline, CDR1 is ENHRY and CDR2 SYGVKD. CDR3 in amino acids: CAITTSLMNTEAFF. The CDR3, as DNA: TGTGCCATCACCACGAGTTTAATGAACACTGAAGCTTTCTTT.

This clonotype showed up just a few times. V is TRBV6-5 and J is TRBJ2-7; 11 bases align to TRBD2. CDR3 length equals 15 residues. Germline V CDR1 and CDR2: MNHEY, SVGAGI. The J segment lost 5 bases and the V segment lost 4 bases, leaving 7 bases of the junction unmatched. CDR3 nucleotide sequence: TGTGCCAGCAGTTCCCTGACTAGCGGGATCGACGAGCAGTACTTC. Translating gives CASSSLTSGIDEQYF.

As for this clonotype: A much larger clonotype is one base distant, so this may be a read error. The V and J genes are TRBV5-1 and TRBJ1-6, with 7 bases matching TRBD1. Germline V lookup: CDR1 SGHRS, CDR2 YFSETQ. The CDR3 is 15 residues long. Trimming cost V 4 bases and J 7 bases; bases outside gene matches: 8. DNA for the CDR3: TGCGCCAGCAGCCTAGGGACAGCGGGGAATTCACCCCTCCACTTT. Its protein product is CASSLGTAGNSPLHF.

The genes are TRBV5-5 and TRBJ2-7; 9 bases agree with TRBD2. This CDR3 contains 16 residues. Looked up from germline, CDR1 is SGHKS and CDR2 is YYEKEE (reference sequence). V lost 2 bases to trimming and J lost 5 bases; unmatched junction nucleotides: 11. CDR3 coding DNA: TGTGCCAGCAGCTTAATAGCGGGAGCTCGTCTGAACGAGCAGTACTTC. This sequence encodes CASSLIAGARLNEQYF.

This clonotype showed up just a few times. The chain carries TRBV11-3 and TRBJ2-1; TRBD2 agrees at 7 bases. The V segment lost 4 bases and the J segment 10 bases; nucleotides outside the gene matches: 4. The CDR3 contains 12 residues. Germline loops: CDR1 SGHNT, CDR2 YENEEA. The CDR3 here is CASSYVGGEQFF. CDR3 DNA sequence: TGTGCCAGCAGCTATGTGGGAGGGGAGCAGTTCTTC.

V is TRBV20-1 and J is TRBJ2-5; 14 positions agree with TRBD2. The junction had 6 bases not matched to a gene; V was cut back by 4 bases and J by 2 bases. There are 16 residues in the CDR3. Per germline, CDR1 DFQATT and CDR2 SNEGSKA (reference sequence). The CDR3 protein is CSAMTSGGARQETQYF. CDR3 bases: TGCAGTGCTATGACTAGCGGGGGGGCCCGTCAAGAGACCCAGTACTTC.

The V gene is TRBV12-3 or TRBV12-4, the J gene TRBJ2-7; no reliable D call. This CDR3 comprises 12 residues. V was trimmed by 9 bases and J by 0 bases, leaving 9 bases between them. CDR3 in DNA: TGTGCCAGTGCTTTTGGCTCCTACGAGCAGTACTTC. Its protein product is CASAFGSYEQYF.

V and J are TRBV5-1 and TRBJ2-1; 9 bases match TRBD1. CDR3 length: 13 amino acids. Unmatched junction bases numbered 4, after V lost 4 bases and J lost 8 bases. Germline V gene data show CDR1 as SGHRS and CDR2 as YFSETQ. The CDR3 sequence is CASSPQGAYEQFF. The CDR3 DNA sequence: TGCGCCAGCAGCCCACAGGGGGCGTATGAGCAGTTCTTC.

In its sample, this clonotype was seen a few times. V is TRBV7-3 and J is TRBJ2-3, with 8 bases that match TRBD2. With 5 bases clipped from V and 4 bases from J, the junction kept 20 bases outside the gene matches. Germline V gives CDR1 SGHTA, CDR2 FQGTGA. This CDR3 is 19 amino acids long. The CDR3 loop is CASSAKPPGLAGGADTQYF. CDR3 nucleotides: TGTGCCAGCAGCGCAAAGCCGCCAGGACTAGCTGGTGGAGCAGATACGCAGTATTTT.

Many counts were recorded for this clonotype. The chain uses TRBV11-1 and TRBJ2-1; 8 bases match TRBD2. The CDR3 is 15 residues long. Per germline, CDR1 SGHAT and CDR2 FQDESV (reference sequence). V gave up 4 bases and J gave up 3 bases; unmatched junction bases: 5. The CDR3 reads CASSSAGAFYNEQFF. The DNA of the CDR3 is TGTGCCAGCAGCTCAGCGGGGGCGTTCTACAATGAGCAGTTCTTC.